This T cell receptor beta chain was retrieved from a study of CD8+ T cells in alopecia areata. On the study more broadly: It was 6 to 18 months of tofacitinib, and then there were 6 months off drug.

From germline, CDR1 is SGHNT and CDR2 YYREEE (reference sequence). The CDR3 consists of 16 residues. V was pared by 0 bases and J by 3 bases, with 14 bases between. Sequencing templates came from extracted RNA that was reverse transcribed into cDNA. Libraries were prepared by immunoSEQ multiplex PCR; TCRdb keeps only in-frame clonotypes and omits some of them. The sample contains 5,500 to 6,000 clones, 60% of which appear only once. Researchers took lesional scalp punch biopsies and peripheral blood from people who were alopecia areata patients. This chain links TRBV5-4 with TRBJ2-3, with D tentatively TRBD2 (5 bases). The source material was skin. The sequence derives from a human donor with alopecia areata. CDR3 sequence (DNA): TGTGCCAGCAGCTTGGGGCTAGCTATAAGGACAGATACGCAGTATTTT. As protein: CASSLGLAIRTDTQYF.